The 25 T cell receptor beta chains in this list originate from one sample, sequenced in a study of blood T cell repertoires in COVID-19. Generated by immunoSEQ multiplex PCR, the TCRdb table keeps only in-frame clones and is missing some. The sample includes about 440,000 clones, about 89% of them seen just once. Sample: peripheral blood. The receptors shown here come from a woman aged 25 to 39 with acute or convalescent COVID-19.

The chain has TRBV6-2 or TRBV6-3 and TRBJ1-2; 8 nucleotides agree with TRBD1. The junction had 13 bases not matched to a gene; V was cut back by 6 bases and J by 4 bases. The CDR3 covers 16 residues. CDR1 and CDR2 from the germline V gene are MNHEY and SVGEGT. The CDR3 nucleotides read TGTGCCAGCAGCCCTTGGCGGACAGGGACCTCCTATGGCTACACCTTC. Protein: CASSPWRTGTSYGYTF.

The chain has TRBV11-2 and TRBJ2-6, with D perhaps TRBD2 (5 bases). The CDR3 totals 15 residues. Germline V lookup: CDR1 SGHAT, CDR2 FQNNGV. Trimming removed 2 bases from V and 1 base from J, with 6 bases in between. The CDR3 loop reads CASSLTGSGANVLTF. The DNA for the CDR3 is TGTGCCAGCAGCTTAACGGGATCTGGGGCCAACGTCCTGACTTTC.

The chain carries TRBV29-1 and TRBJ1-6, with TRBD1 matching 7 bases. The CDR3 runs to 14 residues. Trimming at V came to 7 bases and at J to 5 bases, leaving 8 bases not matched to a gene. The germline V gene has CDR1 SQVTM and CDR2 ANQGSEA. Written as DNA, the CDR3 is TGCAGCGGTGTACAGGGGACGGATAATTCACCCCTCCACTTT. It specifies CSGVQGTDNSPLHF.

This chain connects TRBV5-1 to TRBJ2-6; D is possibly TRBD1 (5 bases). The V end was cut by 7 bases, the J end by 4 bases, with 18 bases between. Germline loops: CDR1 SGHRS, CDR2 YFSETQ. This CDR3 comprises 16 residues. The CDR3 loop is CASSGAGQSGANVLTF. CDR3 coding DNA: TGCGCCAGCTCGGGTGCAGGGCAGTCCGGGGCCAACGTCCTGACTTTC. The full variable domain, completed using reference TRBV5-1 and TRBJ2-6, is KAGVTQTPRYLIKTRGQQVTLSCSPISGHRSVSWYQQTPGQGLQFLFEYFSETQRNKGNFPGRFSGRQFSNSRSEMNVSTLELGDSALYLCASSGAGQSGANVLTFGAGSRLTVL.

The rearrangement uses TRBV5-1 and TRBJ2-1; 12 bases align to TRBD1. This CDR3 has 16 residues. V lost 0 bases to trimming and J lost 7 bases; unmatched junction nucleotides: 5. Germline V gene sequence: CDR1 SGHRS, CDR2 YFSETQ. The CDR3 region has the DNA TGCGCCAGCAGCTTGGTGGGACAGGGGGCGAGGAATGAGCAGTTCTTC. It encodes CASSLVGQGARNEQFF.

V usage is TRBV5-4 and J usage is TRBJ2-3, with D tentatively TRBD2 (7 bases). With 6 bases removed from V and 2 bases from J, the gap between germline ends came to 13 bases. The CDR3 has 14 amino acids. Germline V gene lookup returns CDR1 SGHNT and CDR2 YYREEE (reference sequence). CDR3 nucleotide sequence: TGTGCCAGCAAAATAGGGGGGGCCACAGATACGCAGTATTTT. Encoded protein: CASKIGGATDTQYF.

This rearrangement joins TRBV7-3 to TRBJ2-7; D perhaps matches TRBD2 (6 bases). This CDR3 is built from 14 residues. The germline V and J ends were trimmed by 3 bases and 4 bases, with 13 bases remaining between them. Germline CDR1 is SGHTA and CDR2 is FQGTGA. The CDR3 loop reads CASSLGRGKYEQYF. In DNA, the CDR3 is TGTGCCAGCAGCTTGGGTCGCGGGAAGTACGAGCAGTACTTC.

The chain uses TRBV23-1 and TRBJ1-4, with D maybe TRBD1 (6 bases). TRBV23-1 is an open reading frame, and its role is uncertain. The CDR3 is 13 residues long. Trimming took 7 bases from V and 8 from J, leaving 14 bases between them. The DNA for the CDR3 is TGCGCCAGCACGACAGGAATGAGCGAAAAACTGTTTTTT. Amino acid sequence: CASTTGMSEKLFF.

The gene calls are TRBV5-8 and TRBJ1-5; 9 bases are shared with TRBD1. The germline CDR1 and CDR2 sequences are SGHTS and YDEGEE. V lost 5 bases to trimming and J lost 6 bases; unmatched junction nucleotides: 6. The CDR3 is 14 residues long. The CDR3 sequence is CASRPQGATQPQHF. DNA of the CDR3: TGTGCCAGCAGGCCACAGGGGGCGACTCAGCCCCAGCATTTT.

CDR3 sequence: CAWSHSAGQGNTEAFF. For the CDR3, the DNA is TGTGCCTGGAGCCACTCAGCTGGACAGGGTAACACTGAAGCTTTCTTT. This rearrangement joins TRBV30 to TRBJ1-1; TRBD1 aligns across 8 bases. Germline V CDR1 and CDR2: GTSNPN, SVGIG (reference sequence). J was trimmed by 2 bases and V by 3 bases; bases with no gene match: 11. This CDR3 has 16 amino acids.

The chain recombines TRBV6-2 or TRBV6-3 with TRBJ2-7, with 11 bases matching TRBD2. The CDR3 runs 15 residues. V trimming: 6 bases; J trimming: 0 bases; junction bases outside the gene matches: 4. Germline CDR1 is MNHEY and CDR2 is SVGEGT. The DNA for the CDR3 is TGTGCCAGCAGCCCTAGCGGGGGGATCTCCTACGAGCAGTACTTC. Protein: CASSPSGGISYEQYF.

CDR3 DNA: TGTGCCAGCAGGCCCGGGACAGGGAACGAGCAGTACTTC. Protein product: CASRPGTGNEQYF. The V gene is TRBV6-5, the J gene TRBJ2-7; 9 bases are shared with TRBD1. Germline V CDR1 and CDR2: MNHEY, SVGAGI. V shed 6 bases and J 5 bases; nucleotides not matched to a gene: 5. This CDR3 contains 13 residues.

The genes are TRBV19 and TRBJ2-2; D is perhaps TRBD1 (5 bases). CDR1 and CDR2 (germline): LNHDA, SQIVND (reference sequence). V was shortened by 6 bases and J by 0 bases, with 11 bases between the two germline ends. This CDR3 has 15 amino acids. The CDR3: CASRFSTANTGELFF. CDR3 nucleotides: TGTGCCAGTAGATTTTCGACAGCGAACACCGGGGAGCTGTTTTTT.

This chain uses TRBV6-5 with TRBJ1-2; D unclear. Germline V gives CDR1 MNHEY, CDR2 SVGAGI. The V end was cut by 5 bases, the J end by 0 bases, with 10 bases between. The CDR3 spans 14 residues. The CDR3 sequence is CASSLQEANYGYTF. The CDR3 DNA sequence: TGTGCCAGCAGTCTCCAGGAAGCTAACTATGGCTACACCTTC.

V usage is TRBV6-5 and J usage is TRBJ1-5; weak D call: TRBD1 (6 bases). Germline V gene data show CDR1 as MNHEY and CDR2 as SVGAGI. The CDR3 sequence is 15 residues long. Trimming cost V 6 bases and J 5 bases, with 17 bases left between them. CDR3: CASSEYGGRDQPQHF. The CDR3 bases are TGTGCCAGCAGCGAGTATGGGGGCCGGGATCAGCCCCAGCATTTT.

This clone was seen a single time. The chain combines TRBV29-1 with TRBJ2-3, with D uncertain. Germline V lookup: CDR1 SQVTM, CDR2 ANQGSEA. The CDR3 loop spans 12 amino acids. V was clipped by 3 bases and J by 2 bases, with 6 bases between them. For the CDR3, the DNA is TGCAGCGTTGAGGCCCCCACAGATACGCAGTATTTT. As protein: CSVEAPTDTQYF.

This clone was recorded a few times. The V gene is TRBV5-1, the J gene TRBJ1-1, with TRBD1 matching 8 bases. J lost 10 bases, V lost 1 base, and 6 bases had no gene match. Germline V gene lookup returns CDR1 SGHRS and CDR2 YFSETQ. CDR3 size: 13 residues. DNA of the CDR3: TGCGCCAGCAGCTTGTCCCAGGGGGCACCAGCTTTCTTT. This sequence encodes CASSLSQGAPAFF.

The chain has TRBV6-5 and TRBJ1-4, with D uncertain. The ends were cut back, 6 bases at V and 5 bases at J, with 4 bases in the middle. The germline gives CDR1 MNHEY, CDR2 SVGAGI. The CDR3 has 11 amino acids. In DNA form, the CDR3 reads TGTGCCAGCAGACTAAATGAAAAACTGTTTTTT. Its protein is CASRLNEKLFF.

The chain has TRBV5-4 and TRBJ2-3; D might be TRBD2 (5 bases). V shed 1 base and J shed 1 base, with 7 bases lying between them. This CDR3 has 14 residues. Germline V gene lookup returns CDR1 SGHNT and CDR2 YYREEE (reference sequence). The CDR3 region has the DNA TGTGCCAGCAGCTTGCTGCGGGGCACAGATACGCAGTATTTT. Translation: CASSLLRGTDTQYF.

This sequence joins TRBV6-5 and TRBJ2-7; 11 bases fit TRBD1. Germline CDR1 reads MNHEY; CDR2 reads SVGAGI. This CDR3 has 15 residues. Trimming at V came to 6 bases and at J to 2 bases, leaving 6 bases not matched to a gene. CDR3: CASRQPGQGAYEQYF. Written as DNA, the CDR3 is TGTGCCAGCAGACAACCGGGACAGGGGGCCTACGAGCAGTACTTC.

A single count supports this clone. This rearrangement joins TRBV2 to TRBJ1-5; D gene unclear. Germline assignment: CDR1 SNHLY and CDR2 FYNNEI. V lost 4 bases to trimming and J lost 3 bases, with 10 bases between them. The CDR3 loop spans 14 amino acids. The CDR3 coding sequence is TGTGCCAGCAGTGTTTCAGGTTTCAATCAGCCCCAGCATTTT. Encoded protein: CASSVSGFNQPQHF. Combining the CDR3 with reference TRBV2 and TRBJ1-5 gives the whole variable domain EPEVTQTPSHQVTQMGQEVILRCVPISNHLYFYWYRQILGQKVEFLVSFYNNEISEKSEIFDDQFSVERPDGSNFTLKIRSTKLEDSAMYFCASSVSGFNQPQHFGDGTRLSIL.

The chain employs TRBV7-9 and TRBJ1-6; D is ambiguous. The CDR3 length is 15 residues. Trimming cost V 5 bases and J 10 bases, with 18 bases left between them. Germline CDR1 is SEHNR and CDR2 is FQNEAQ (reference sequence). The DNA of the CDR3 is TGTGCCAGCAGCCCCCGAGCTCCGGGGAACTCACCCCTCCACTTT. Translating it yields CASSPRAPGNSPLHF. Drawing the rest from reference TRBV7-9 and TRBJ1-6, the complete variable domain is DTGVSQNPRHKITKRGQNVTFRCDPISEHNRLYWYRQTLGQGPEFLTYFQNEAQLEKSRLLSDRFSAERPKGSFSTLEIQRTEQGDSAMYLCASSPRAPGNSPLHFGNGTRLTVT.

The chain couples TRBV2 to TRBJ2-1; the match to TRBD1 covers 8 bases. Trimming took 8 bases from V and 7 from J; bases not matched to a gene: 7. The germline CDR1 and CDR2 sequences are SNHLY and FYNNEI. This CDR3 contains 13 residues. CDR3 nucleotide sequence: TGTGCCAGCGGAGGACAGGGTACTAATGAGCAGTTCTTC. Amino acids: CASGGQGTNEQFF.

The rearrangement joins TRBV6-5 to TRBJ2-1, with 11 positions matching TRBD2. Germline trimming cut 6 bases from V and 5 bases from J; bases unmatched to any gene: 6. CDR3 length equals 15 residues. Looked up from germline, CDR1 is MNHEY and CDR2 is SVGAGI. CDR3: CASRASGGSNNEQFF. The CDR3 DNA follows: TGTGCCAGCAGAGCTAGCGGGGGGTCCAACAATGAGCAGTTCTTC.

In this sample, this clone turned up once. This chain connects TRBV19 to TRBJ2-1; 8 nucleotides match TRBD1. Trimming cost V 1 base and J 9 bases; bases outside gene matches: 5. CDR1 and CDR2 from the germline V gene are LNHDA and SQIVND (reference sequence). The CDR3 totals 14 residues. The CDR3 loop reads CASSIGQGQGEQFF. CDR3 in DNA: TGTGCCAGTAGTATAGGACAGGGGCAGGGTGAGCAGTTCTTC.